These 10 T cell receptor beta chains were all obtained from the same sample, sequenced in a study of regulatory T cells in long-lasting Graves disease. This sample's time point: newly diagnosed GD, antithyroid drugs for less than 3 months. After RNA was extracted from PBMCs, the TCR library was made from it. The authors built TCR beta libraries using iRepertoire HTBI primers and Arm-PCR of CDR3 regions. TCRdb reprocessed the multiplex PCR reads via MiXCR and lists one record per CDR3 protein. The sample has about 620,000 distinct CDR3 sequences; 16% are singletons. The sample also formed part of further work on T cells in Graves' hyperthyroidism and ophthalmopathy.

This material consisted of peripheral blood mononuclear cells (PBMCs), taken at new diagnosis, from a patient treated with antithyroid drugs. These receptor sequences come from a young woman with Graves disease.

The table lists this clonotype with a few counts. The CDR3 bases are TGCAGTGCTACCCGTAGGGATGCCGCTGAAAAACTGTTTTTT. Protein: CSATRRDAAEKLFF. The chain links TRBV20-1 to TRBJ1-4, with D unclear. CDR3 length: 14 amino acids. The V gene lost 4 bases and the J gene lost 7 bases, with 16 bases spanning the gap. CDR1 DFQATT and CDR2 SNEGSKA come from the germline V gene (reference sequence).

A few counts support this clonotype. This sequence joins TRBV6-1 and TRBJ2-7, with D unresolved. Germline assignment: CDR1 MNHNS and CDR2 SASEGT. V lost 6 bases and J lost 0, with 9 bases in between. The CDR3 sequence is 13 residues long. The CDR3 DNA sequence: TGTGCCAGCAGAATGACCCTCTCCTACGAGCAGTACTTC. It yields the protein CASRMTLSYEQYF.

This clonotype was recorded a few times. The chain carries TRBV3-1 and TRBJ2-7; either TRBD1 or TRBD2 may supply D (5 bases each). This CDR3 has 17 residues. The germline gives CDR1 LGHDT, CDR2 YNNKEL (reference sequence). V shed 4 bases and J shed 3 bases, with 22 bases lying between them. The CDR3: CASSPELGTGGIYEQYF. In nucleotides, the CDR3 is TGTGCCAGCAGCCCCGAATTAGGGACCGGCGGAATCTACGAGCAGTACTTC.

This clonotype has just a few counts. The rearrangement uses TRBV15 and TRBJ2-7, with no clear D. Trimming removed 5 bases from V and 5 bases from J, with 13 bases in between. Germline CDR1 is LNHNV and CDR2 is YYDKDF (reference sequence). The CDR3 has 13 amino acids. As DNA, the CDR3 is TGTGCCACCAGCGCCTCGGGCCTCCACGAGCAGTACTTC. Protein product: CATSASGLHEQYF.

This clonotype was picked up many times. This sequence joins TRBV11-2 and TRBJ1-2, with D unresolved. Germline CDR1 is SGHAT and CDR2 is FQNNGV. The CDR3 extends over 14 amino acids. Trimming took off 5 bases at V and 4 bases at J, with 14 bases between the two ends. As DNA, the CDR3 is TGTGCCAGCAGCCCGATGGGAGTGTTCTATGGCTACACCTTC. Amino acids: CASSPMGVFYGYTF.

The chain couples TRBV6-1 to TRBJ1-2; D is possibly TRBD1 (6 bases). The germline V and J ends were trimmed by 7 bases and 6 bases, with 18 bases remaining between them. This CDR3 has 14 residues. The germline V gene has CDR1 MNHNS and CDR2 SASEGT. CDR3 sequence: CASTQNRDTHGYTF. The CDR3 coding sequence is TGTGCCAGCACCCAGAACCGGGACACCCATGGCTACACCTTC.

This clonotype was counted at least ten times. CDR3: CASQSFGVRSPLHF. The DNA of the CDR3 is TGTGCCAGCCAAAGTTTCGGGGTCCGTTCACCCCTCCACTTT. V and J are TRBV27 and TRBJ1-6, with D unresolved. There are 14 residues in the CDR3. V was trimmed by 8 bases and J by 9 bases, leaving 17 bases between them. The germline gives CDR1 MNHEY, CDR2 SMNVEV (reference sequence).

This clonotype was detected a few times. This chain connects TRBV28 to TRBJ2-7, with 9 bases aligning to TRBD1. Germline CDR1 reads MDHEN; CDR2 reads SYDVKM. This CDR3 comprises 14 residues. V lost 7 bases, J lost 1 base, and 5 bases stayed unmatched. This CDR3 is CASTNGQGSYEQYF. The CDR3 DNA follows: TGTGCCAGCACCAACGGACAGGGGTCCTACGAGCAGTACTTC.

This chain uses TRBV5-5 with TRBJ2-7, with TRBD2 matching 14 bases. V trimming: 2 bases; J trimming: 1 base; junction bases outside the gene matches: 5. Germline V gene data show CDR1 as SGHKS and CDR2 as YYEKEE (reference sequence). CDR3 length: 17 amino acids. Written as DNA, the CDR3 is TGTGCCAGCAGCTTCACCGGGACTAGCGGGAGTTCCTACGAGCAGTACTTC. Translated: CASSFTGTSGSSYEQYF.

With respect to this clonotype: Compared with germline, one end of the junction differs, possibly owing to a read error. The CDR3 DNA follows: TGTGCCTGGAGTGTATTTGGCAGGGCCGCCAACTTC. Protein product: CAWSVFGRAANF. J is TRBJ2-7 and V is TRBV30; D may be TRBD1 (5 bases). The CDR3 spans 12 residues. Germline assignment: CDR1 GTSNPN and CDR2 SVGIG (reference sequence).